This passage covers 30 T cell receptor beta chains from one sample sequenced in a study of cytomegalovirus exposure and HLA in healthy donors. Primers: 60 Vbeta forward and 13 Jbeta reverse. Measured with immunoSEQ multiplex PCR; TCRdb has only the in-frame clones, and not every one. The table shows approximately 130,000 clones, with around 81% occurring only once. Sequences were obtained from PBMCs. The receptors come from a man aged 18 to 30 in good health and CMV-seronegative.

The gene calls are TRBV2 and TRBJ1-3; D is undetermined. This CDR3 is 16 amino acids long. The V gene's germline CDR1 is SNHLY and CDR2 FYNNEI. V shed 3 bases and J shed 3 bases, with 15 bases lying between them. CDR3 loop: CASSDPLRQRGNTIYF. CDR3 bases: TGTGCCAGCAGTGACCCATTGAGACAACGTGGAAACACCATATATTTT.

Only a few counts were recorded for this clone. The chain is built from TRBV6-5 and TRBJ1-1; D perhaps matches TRBD1 (5 bases). V lost 7 bases, J lost 2 bases, and 17 bases lay in between. Germline CDR1 MNHEY, CDR2 SVGAGI. CDR3 length equals 15 residues. The CDR3 DNA reads as TGTGCCAGCACCTACACGTCGCGGGGCAACACTGAAGCTTTCTTT. It encodes CASTYTSRGNTEAFF.

This chain connects TRBV4-3 to TRBJ1-2; TRBD1 matches at 7 bases. Germline CDR1 and CDR2: LGHNA and YSLEER. The length of the CDR3 is 16 residues. V dropped 0 bases and J dropped 4; count of bases not matched to a gene: 8. CDR3: CASSQDQGGAGYGYTF. CDR3 DNA sequence: TGCGCCAGCAGCCAAGATCAAGGGGGCGCGGGCTATGGCTACACCTTC.

This chain joins TRBV7-8 and TRBJ2-7; tentatively, D is TRBD2 (6 bases). The CDR3 has 16 amino acids. V lost 1 base and J lost 2, with 15 bases in between. From germline, CDR1 is SGHVS and CDR2 FQNEAQ. The CDR3: CASSLVGGLAAYEQYF. For the CDR3, the DNA is TGTGCCAGCAGCTTAGTTGGGGGGTTAGCAGCCTACGAGCAGTACTTC.

The chain links TRBV4-1 to TRBJ1-1; D unresolved. V lost 0 bases to trimming and J lost 6 bases, with 17 bases between them. This CDR3 region has 16 residues. Germline V CDR1 and CDR2: MGHRA, YSYEKL. The CDR3 nucleotides are TGCGCCAGCAGCCAAGATGATCTTGCGGCTACCCCTGAAGCTTTCTTT. Its protein is CASSQDDLAATPEAFF.

The chain recombines TRBV7-2 with TRBJ1-6; TRBD1 matches 7 bases. This CDR3 is 19 amino acids long. J lost 2 bases, V lost 1 base, and 11 bases had no gene match. The V gene's germline CDR1 is SGHTA and CDR2 FQGNSA. CDR3 sequence (DNA): TGTGCCAGCAGCTTAGTCCGGGATACAGGGGAACCCTATAATTCACCCCTCCACTTT. The encoded protein is CASSLVRDTGEPYNSPLHF.

This clone has a single count. The genes are TRBV28 and TRBJ1-6, with D possibly being TRBD1 (6 bases). The CDR3 is 17 residues long. V lost 3 bases, J lost 2 bases, and 14 bases lay in between. Germline V lookup: CDR1 MDHEN, CDR2 SYDVKM. This chain's CDR3 is CASSLLQGWTYNSPLHF. DNA of the CDR3: TGTGCCAGCAGTTTGTTACAGGGTTGGACCTATAATTCACCCCTCCACTTT.

The chain couples TRBV6-1 to TRBJ1-1; tentative D call: TRBD1 (6 bases). The germline V and J ends were trimmed by 6 bases and 6 bases, with 17 bases remaining between them. Germline CDR1 MNHNS, CDR2 SASEGT. This CDR3 contains 14 residues. The CDR3 loop reads CASREIQGLAEAFF. CDR3 DNA sequence: TGTGCCAGCAGGGAAATACAGGGTTTAGCTGAAGCTTTCTTT.

The chain couples TRBV10-3 to TRBJ2-7; 10 bases match TRBD1. Germline loops: CDR1 ENHRY, CDR2 SYGVKD. The ends lost 2 bases at V and 3 bases at J; junction bases unmatched: 10. The CDR3 is 17 residues long. CDR3 residues: CAISERTGTGARYEQYF. The DNA of the CDR3 is TGTGCCATCAGTGAGAGAACCGGGACAGGGGCCCGCTACGAGCAGTACTTC.

The rearrangement joins TRBV5-4 to TRBJ1-3; no clear D. Germline values: CDR1 SGHNT, CDR2 YYREEE (reference sequence). Trimming removed 2 bases from V and 0 bases from J, with 9 bases in between. The CDR3 is made up of 15 amino acids. CDR3 nucleotides: TGTGCCAGCAGCTTACCGAGTAGCTCTGGAAACACCATATATTTT. Protein product: CASSLPSSSGNTIYF.

Here the CDR3 DNA reads TGTGCCAGCAGCGATCGACAGGGGTGGAACACTGAAGCTTTCTTT. It yields the protein CASSDRQGWNTEAFF. This sequence joins TRBV9 and TRBJ1-1; 8 bases line up with TRBD1. From germline, CDR1 is SGDLS and CDR2 YYNGEE. CDR3 length: 15 amino acids. V shed 3 bases and J 1 base; nucleotides not matched to a gene: 5.

The rearrangement joins TRBV14 to TRBJ2-3, with 10 bases fitting TRBD2. Germline V gene data show CDR1 as SGHDN and CDR2 as FVKESK. The CDR3 extends over 14 amino acids. J gave up 4 bases and V 8 bases, and 6 bases lay outside the gene matches. This chain's CDR3 is CASSVAGGADTQYF. DNA of the CDR3: TGTGCCAGCTCGGTAGCGGGGGGTGCAGATACGCAGTATTTT.

V and J are TRBV5-1 and TRBJ2-2; D call uncertain. The germline V gene has CDR1 SGHRS and CDR2 YFSETQ. This CDR3 region has 16 residues. V shed 0 bases and J shed 1 base, with 10 bases lying between them. DNA of the CDR3: TGCGCCAGCAGCTTGGACGCGATTTTGAACACCGGGGAGCTGTTTTTT. Translation gives CASSLDAILNTGELFF.

The V and J genes are TRBV6-5 and TRBJ1-2, with TRBD1 as a possible D gene (5 bases). V was trimmed by 8 bases and J by 8 bases, leaving 12 bases between them. Per germline, CDR1 MNHEY and CDR2 SVGAGI. This CDR3 spans 11 amino acids. The CDR3 spells CASWGRAGYTF. DNA of the CDR3: TGTGCCAGCTGGGGCAGGGCGGGCTACACCTTC.

This chain links TRBV9 with TRBJ2-1; 7 nucleotides agree with TRBD2. This CDR3 is built from 17 residues. CDR1 SGDLS and CDR2 YYNGEE come from the germline V gene. V shed 3 bases and J 0 bases; nucleotides not matched to a gene: 9. CDR3: CASSAGGGTSSYNEQFF. As DNA, the CDR3 is TGTGCCAGCAGCGCGGGCGGGGGAACTAGCTCCTACAATGAGCAGTTCTTC.

The V gene is TRBV6-5, the J gene TRBJ2-1, with D possibly TRBD2 on 7 matching bases. Germline-derived CDR1 and CDR2 are MNHEY and SVGAGI. This CDR3 has 14 residues. With 6 bases removed from V and 8 bases from J, the gap between germline ends came to 17 bases. CDR3 residues: CASSSIRGADEQFF. The DNA of the CDR3 is TGTGCCAGCAGCTCCATCCGGGGGGCCGATGAGCAGTTCTTC.

V and J are TRBV2 and TRBJ2-3; 8 bases match TRBD2. The CDR3 contains 16 residues. Germline assignment: CDR1 SNHLY and CDR2 FYNNEI. The trim removed 8 bases at V and 5 bases at J, leaving 15 bases unmatched. CDR3 bases: TGTGCCAGCTCCTACGGCGAGCGGGGGCCCCGAGATACGCAGTATTTT. This codes for CASSYGERGPRDTQYF.

The V call is TRBV7-9, the J call TRBJ2-3; 11 bases match TRBD2. The CDR3 has 15 amino acids. J was trimmed by 3 bases and V by 6 bases; bases with no gene match: 5. CDR1 is SEHNR, CDR2 FQNEAQ, per germline (reference sequence). Written as DNA, the CDR3 is TGTGCCAGCAGGACTAGCGGGGTTGCAACAGATACGCAGTATTTT. It is translated as CASRTSGVATDTQYF.

The chain employs TRBV5-4 and TRBJ2-7, with 9 bases matching TRBD1. The CDR3 extends over 16 amino acids. V lost 3 bases, J lost 5 bases, and 12 bases stayed unmatched. Germline V gives CDR1 SGHNT, CDR2 YYREEE (reference sequence). The CDR3 loop reads CASSSKTGQGTNEQYF. The CDR3 DNA is TGTGCCAGCAGCTCCAAAACCGGACAGGGGACCAACGAGCAGTACTTC. The variable domain in full, completed from reference TRBV5-4 and TRBJ2-7, reads ETGVTQSPTHLIKTRGQQVTLRCSSQSGHNTVSWYQQALGQGPQFIFQYYREEENGRGNFPPRFSGLQFPNYSSELNVNALELDDSALYLCASSSKTGQGTNEQYFGPGTRLTVT.

The genes are TRBV6-6 and TRBJ1-1, with D maybe TRBD1 (6 bases). The CDR3 spans 11 residues. Trimming cost V 11 bases and J 4 bases, with 11 bases left between them. CDR1 is MNHNY and CDR2 is SVGAGI in the germline V gene (reference sequence). CDR3 nucleotides: TGTGCCGGGGGCCTGGGCACTGAAGCTTTCTTT. This gives the protein CAGGLGTEAFF.

V and J are TRBV29-1 and TRBJ1-1; 7 nucleotides line up with TRBD1. V lost 6 bases, J lost 4 bases, and 5 bases stayed unmatched. The CDR3 is made up of 12 amino acids. Germline V CDR1 and CDR2: SQVTM, ANQGSEA. CDR3 coding DNA: TGCAGCGTAGCCCAGGGGGGCACTGAAGCTTTCTTT. This sequence encodes CSVAQGGTEAFF.

The CDR3 sequence is CASSLDQRGGLEQYF. Here the CDR3 DNA reads TGTGCCAGCAGCTTGGACCAGCGGGGGGGCCTCGAGCAGTACTTC. The genes are TRBV5-4 and TRBJ2-7, with 10 bases identical to TRBD2. With 0 bases clipped from V and 6 bases from J, the junction kept 6 bases outside the gene matches. Germline values: CDR1 SGHNT, CDR2 YYREEE (reference sequence). This CDR3 has 15 amino acids.

V is TRBV28 and J is TRBJ2-7; tentative D call: TRBD1 (5 bases). The CDR3 spans 15 residues. V was trimmed by 5 bases and J by 6 bases, leaving 20 bases between them. Germline V gene lookup returns CDR1 MDHEN and CDR2 SYDVKM. The CDR3 reads CASSATGRRRVEQYF. DNA for the CDR3: TGTGCCAGCAGTGCCACAGGACGTAGGCGTGTCGAGCAGTACTTC.

V gene TRBV9 combines with J gene TRBJ2-7; the match to TRBD2 covers 13 bases. V dropped 4 bases and J dropped 2; count of bases not matched to a gene: 9. The CDR3 covers 17 residues. Germline values: CDR1 SGDLS, CDR2 YYNGEE. The CDR3 DNA follows: TGTGCCAGCAGCCCGTGGACTAGCGGGGGACCGACCTACGAGCAGTACTTC. Amino acids: CASSPWTSGGPTYEQYF.

The rearrangement joins TRBV13 to TRBJ2-6, with D possibly matching TRBD2 (5 bases). Between the trimmed V and J ends, which lost 4 bases and 0 bases, there was a span of 19 bases. CDR3 length: 19 residues. Germline lookup yields CDR1 PRHDT and CDR2 FYEKMQ (reference sequence). The CDR3 is CASSSSGGLTLSGANVLTF. The CDR3 DNA is TGTGCCAGCAGCTCTTCTGGCGGACTTACACTCTCTGGGGCCAACGTCCTGACTTTC.

This clone was counted a few times. The J gene is TRBJ2-3, the V gene TRBV29-1, with 8 bases matching TRBD1. V lost 4 bases to trimming and J lost 5 bases; unmatched junction nucleotides: 5. From germline, CDR1 is SQVTM and CDR2 ANQGSEA. This CDR3 spans 13 amino acids. The CDR3 region has the DNA TGCAGCGTTGGCCCAGACAGGGGAGATACGCAGTATTTT. Its translation is CSVGPDRGDTQYF.

This clone showed up many times. In DNA form, the CDR3 reads TGTGCCACCAGCGCCTCTGCGGGGGGATCCAATCAGCCCCAGCATTTT. It codes for CATSASAGGSNQPQHF. The rearrangement uses TRBV15 and TRBJ1-5, with a tentative D call TRBD1 (5 bases). CDR3 length: 16 residues. The germline V gene has CDR1 LNHNV and CDR2 YYDKDF (reference sequence). V lost 5 bases to trimming and J lost 3 bases, with 17 bases between them.

This sequence joins TRBV5-1 and TRBJ1-6; weak D call: TRBD1 (6 bases). Trimming removed 0 bases at V and 4 bases at J, with 14 bases between. CDR1 SGHRS and CDR2 YFSETQ come from the germline V gene. The length of the CDR3 is 17 residues. The CDR3 sequence is CASSLGGRSSYNSPLHF. The DNA for the CDR3 is TGCGCCAGCAGCTTGGGGGGGCGTTCGTCTTATAATTCACCCCTCCACTTT.

The CDR3 nucleotides are TGTGCCATTTCTGACAGGGACAGTAACTATGGCTACACCTTC. Encoded protein: CAISDRDSNYGYTF. This rearrangement joins TRBV19 to TRBJ1-2; 7 bases are a match to TRBD1. The V segment lost 10 bases and the J segment 1 base; nucleotides outside the gene matches: 9. The CDR3 is made up of 14 amino acids. The germline V gene has CDR1 LNHDA and CDR2 SQIVND (reference sequence).

The chain recombines TRBV6-5 with TRBJ2-3; possibly TRBD2 for D (5 bases). CDR1 and CDR2 (germline): MNHEY, SVGAGI. Trimming stripped 4 bases from V and 3 bases from J, with 14 bases between. The CDR3 extends over 15 amino acids. The CDR3 protein is CASSLARPITDTQYF. The DNA of the CDR3 is TGTGCCAGCAGTTTAGCGCGACCAATTACAGATACGCAGTATTTT.